The sequence of this T cell receptor beta chain was determined in a study of early T cells in non-severe SARS-CoV-2 infection listed by TCRdb under 2021. For the study in its entirety: Bulk RNA from unsorted whole blood was used for TCR sequencing, so alpha and beta chains could not be paired.

This clonotype showed up just a few times. Its antigen is not yet known. One base away there is no much larger clone; base qualities are not given. This was a case-control study nested in a cohort of healthcare workers in London, UK, who had nasopharyngeal swab PCR tests and blood samples taken every week. Between 23 and 31 March 2020, the week of the UK lockdown, healthcare workers were enrolled and then followed up weekly for as long as 16 weeks. Overall study outcomes, separate from this receptor: VDJdb matching was skewed toward anti-spike CD8 responses, so virus-specific expansions were likely underestimated and private and CD4 specificities were missed.

Libraries were built with 5' RACE. Sequencer: NextSeq 500. The TCR library protocol attached unique molecular identifiers to individual cDNA molecules to correct for sequencing error and PCR bias. Both TCR alpha and beta chains were sequenced, and tight co-correlation was observed between alpha and beta sequence abundances in each sample. Per the original workflow: V gene, J gene and CDR3 annotation of TCR sequences was performed with Decombinator V4. Expanded TCRs were defined as changing significantly between any two time points under a Poisson model with p below 0.0001. TCR abundances were normalised to the total number of TCRs sequenced per sample and expressed as counts per million. VDJdb, accessed 1 November 2021, was searched for CMV, EBV and SARS-CoV-2 annotated TCRs, excluding TCRs annotated for multiple antigens. TCRdb took the public reads, trimmed them with fastp at Q25, ran MiXCR for clone calling and kept in-frame beta chains. Entries are consolidated by CDR3 protein sequence, retaining the most common genes and DNA. The V and J calls were determined by TCRdb, not by the authors. The sample table holds under 85,000 distinct CDR3 sequences, of which roughly an eighth were seen once. The top ten hold around 2.4% of the sample.

Sequenced input: whole blood. This sequence originates from an adult who was a healthcare worker with PCR-confirmed SARS-CoV-2 infection or an uninfected control (not recorded which).

The DNA reads TGTGCCATCAGTGAATTAACGGGGACAAGTGAGCAGTTCTTC. It translates to CAISELTGTSEQFF. The chain links TRBV10-3 with TRBJ2-1; matching of 6 bases hints at TRBD1 as the D gene. Relative to germline, V is 3 bases shorter and J is 9 bases shorter, with 15 bases between their ends. The CDR3, cysteine through phenylalanine, is 14 amino acids long. Only CDR3 DNA remains: 42 bases, in frame from the first base. As encoded in the germline V gene, CDR1 is ENHRY while CDR2 is SYGVKD.